This TCR beta chain emerged from a study of blood T cell repertoires in COVID-19. The table came from immunoSEQ multiplex PCR; TCRdb's copy has only in-frame clones and leaves some out. Among 260,000 or so clones listed, roughly 87% were seen once. Trimming cost V 3 bases and J 6 bases, with 11 bases left between them. The CDR3 length is 13 residues. CDR1 is LGHDT, CDR2 YNNKEL, per germline (reference sequence). The sequenced sample consisted of peripheral blood. The chain recombines TRBV3-1 (or the pseudogene TRBV3-2) with TRBJ1-1; a possible D gene is TRBD1 (5 bases). The sequence derives from a man aged 18 to 30 with active or convalescent COVID-19. The CDR3 bases are TGTGCCAGCAGCCAGACCTGGGGGGCTGAAGCTTTCTTT. Its translation: CASSQTWGAEAFF.